This T cell receptor beta chain derives from a study of identical twins. This CDR3 region has 14 residues. Looked up from germline, CDR1 is KGHDR and CDR2 is SFDVKD. Trimming cost V 9 bases and J 3 bases, with 16 bases left between them. The study, taken as a whole, reports: Conclusions came from cross-sectional statistical analysis, not from following the same donors. In cord blood, abundant beta clonotypes had fewer insertions; memory showed no trend.

This clonotype has more than one count but fewer than ten. Its antigen is currently unknown. Through template switching, a universal primer site was introduced, and the cDNA contained unique molecular identifiers. TCRdb processed the 5' RACE reads anew with MiXCR; each CDR3 protein has one entry. The sample holds 200,000 to 250,000 distinct CDR3 sequences, over 9.5% seen once. The material sequenced was memory T cells sorted from blood. V is TRBV24-1 and J is TRBJ1-2; no definite D call. This TCR came from a man aged 50-60 years in good health. The CDR3 nucleotides are TGTGCCACCTCCACAGAGATGCTCGACTATGGCTACACCTTC. Its protein is CATSTEMLDYGYTF.